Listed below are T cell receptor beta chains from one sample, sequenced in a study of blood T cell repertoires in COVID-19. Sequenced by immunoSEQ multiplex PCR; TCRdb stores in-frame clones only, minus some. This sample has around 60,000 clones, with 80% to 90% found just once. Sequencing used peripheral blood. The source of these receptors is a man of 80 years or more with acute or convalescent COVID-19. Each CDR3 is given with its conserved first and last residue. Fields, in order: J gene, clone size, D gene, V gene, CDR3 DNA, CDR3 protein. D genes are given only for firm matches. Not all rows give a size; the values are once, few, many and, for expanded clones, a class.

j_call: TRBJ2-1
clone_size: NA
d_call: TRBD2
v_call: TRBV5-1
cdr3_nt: TGCGCCAGCAGGCTAGCGGGGGGGTCCTACAATGAGCAGTTCTTC
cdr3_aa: CASRLAGGSYNEQFF

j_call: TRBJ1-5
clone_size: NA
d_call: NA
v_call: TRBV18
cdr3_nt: TGTGCCAGCTCACCACCGGGTCTAGGGGGATCTCAGCCCCAGCATTTT
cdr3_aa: CASSPPGLGGSQPQHF

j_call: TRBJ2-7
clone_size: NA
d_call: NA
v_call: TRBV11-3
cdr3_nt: TGTGCCAGCAGCTTTCCTTTACTAGACTACGAGCAGTACTTC
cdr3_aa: CASSFPLLDYEQYF

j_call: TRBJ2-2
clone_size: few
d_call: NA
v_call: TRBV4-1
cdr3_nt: TGCGCCAGCAGCCCGCGCTGGAACACCGGGGAGCTGTTTTTT
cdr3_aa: CASSPRWNTGELFF

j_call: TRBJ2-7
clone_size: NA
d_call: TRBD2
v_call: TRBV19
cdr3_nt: TGTGCCAGTAGGCCTCTAGCGGGTGCCTACGAGCAGTACTTC
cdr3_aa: CASRPLAGAYEQYF

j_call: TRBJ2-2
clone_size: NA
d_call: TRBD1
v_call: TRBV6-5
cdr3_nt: TGTGCCAGCGAGGGACAGCTCACCGGGGAGCTGTTTTTT
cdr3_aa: CASEGQLTGELFF

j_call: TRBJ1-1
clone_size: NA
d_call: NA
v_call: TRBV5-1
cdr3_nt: TGCGCCAGCAGCTTCGGGTTGAACACTGAAGCTTTCTTT
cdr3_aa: CASSFGLNTEAFF

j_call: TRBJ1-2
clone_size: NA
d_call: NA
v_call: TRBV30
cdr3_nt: TGTGCCTGCAACAGGGCCCGCTCTTATGGCTACACCTTC
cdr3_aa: CACNRARSYGYTF

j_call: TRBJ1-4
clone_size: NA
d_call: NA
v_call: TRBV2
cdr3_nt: TGTGCCAGCTCAGACAGGTCAACTAATGAAAAACTGTTTTTT
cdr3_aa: CASSDRSTNEKLFF

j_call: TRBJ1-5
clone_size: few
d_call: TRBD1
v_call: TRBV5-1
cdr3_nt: TGCGCCAGCAGCTGGGGACAGGGACGAAATCAGCCCCAGCATTTT
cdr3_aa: CASSWGQGRNQPQHF

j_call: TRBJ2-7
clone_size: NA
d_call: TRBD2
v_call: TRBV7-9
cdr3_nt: TGTGCCAGCAGCCCCCCTAGCGGGGGGGCGTACGAGCAGTACTTC
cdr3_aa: CASSPPSGGAYEQYF

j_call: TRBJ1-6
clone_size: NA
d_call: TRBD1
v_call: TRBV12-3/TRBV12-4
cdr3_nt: TGTGCCAGCCCCCGGACAGGGGTCTCACCCCTCCACTTT
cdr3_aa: CASPRTGVSPLHF

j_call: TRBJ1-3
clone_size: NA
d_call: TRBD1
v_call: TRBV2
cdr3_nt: TGTGCCAGCAGCGAGACAGGGGGTTCCTATGGAAACACCATATATTTT
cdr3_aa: CASSETGGSYGNTIYF

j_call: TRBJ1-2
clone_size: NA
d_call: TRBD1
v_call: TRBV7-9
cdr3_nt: TGTGCCAGCAGCGCCGGACAGGGCAACTATGGCTACACCTTC
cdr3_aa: CASSAGQGNYGYTF

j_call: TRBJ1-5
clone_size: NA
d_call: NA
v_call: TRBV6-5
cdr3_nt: TGTGCCAGCACCCCAAGGTGGGGCTTCAATCAGCCCCAGCATTTT
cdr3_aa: CASTPRWGFNQPQHF

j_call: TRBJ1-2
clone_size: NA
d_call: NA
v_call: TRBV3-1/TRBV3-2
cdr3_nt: TGTGCCAGCAGCCAAGGAATTACAGGGTACGGTTATGGCTACACCTTC
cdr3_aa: CASSQGITGYGYGYTF

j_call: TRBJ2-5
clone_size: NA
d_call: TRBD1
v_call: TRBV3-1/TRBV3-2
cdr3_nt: TGTGCCAGCAGCCCCCGGGACAGGGTGGAGACCCAGTACTTC
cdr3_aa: CASSPRDRVETQYF

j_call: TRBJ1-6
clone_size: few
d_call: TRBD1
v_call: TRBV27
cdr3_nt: TGTGCCAGCAGTTTCGGACAGGGGAATTCACCCCTCCACTTT
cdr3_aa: CASSFGQGNSPLHF

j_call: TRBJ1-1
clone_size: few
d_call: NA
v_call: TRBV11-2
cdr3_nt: TGTGCCAGCAGAGCCCTCAAGACAGGGAACACTGAAGCTTTCTTT
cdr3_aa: CASRALKTGNTEAFF

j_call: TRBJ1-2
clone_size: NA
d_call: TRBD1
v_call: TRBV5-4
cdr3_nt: TGTGCCAGCAGCTTGGCAGCAGGGGGGCATGGCTACACCTTC
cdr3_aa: CASSLAAGGHGYTF

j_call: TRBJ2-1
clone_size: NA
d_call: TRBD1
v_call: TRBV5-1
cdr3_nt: TGCGCCAGCAGGCGGGACAGGGGGCTGAACTCCTACAATGAGCAGTTCTTC
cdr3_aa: CASRRDRGLNSYNEQFF

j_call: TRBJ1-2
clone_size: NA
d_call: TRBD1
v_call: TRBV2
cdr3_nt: TGTGCCAGCAGTGAAGGGCAGGGGGCTAATGACTATGGCTACACCTTC
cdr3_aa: CASSEGQGANDYGYTF

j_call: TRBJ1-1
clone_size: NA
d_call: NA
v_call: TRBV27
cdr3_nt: TGTGCCAGCCCGCAGACTGAAGCTTTCTTT
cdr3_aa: CASPQTEAFF

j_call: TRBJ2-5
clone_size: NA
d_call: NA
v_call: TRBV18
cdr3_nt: TGTGCCAGCTCCCCGCCGGGACTCACACTCCAAGAGACCCAGTACTTC
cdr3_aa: CASSPPGLTLQETQYF

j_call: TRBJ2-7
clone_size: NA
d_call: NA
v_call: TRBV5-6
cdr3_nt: TGTGCCAGCAGCTTTCGGCGGGCCAACTCCTACGAGCAGTACTTC
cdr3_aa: CASSFRRANSYEQYF

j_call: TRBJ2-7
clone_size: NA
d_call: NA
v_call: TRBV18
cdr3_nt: TGTGCCAGCTCACCCTCCCAGGGGCCCTCCTACGAGCAGTACTTC
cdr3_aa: CASSPSQGPSYEQYF

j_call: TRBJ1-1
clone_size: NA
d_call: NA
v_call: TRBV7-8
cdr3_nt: TGTGCCAGCAGCGCGACAACAGGCTACTTGAACACTGAAGCTTTCTTT
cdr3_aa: CASSATTGYLNTEAFF

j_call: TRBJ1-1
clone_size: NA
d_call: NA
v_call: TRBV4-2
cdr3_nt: TGTGCCAGCAGCCCCCTAGGAGGGCTCGGCACTGAAGCTTTCTTT
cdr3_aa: CASSPLGGLGTEAFF

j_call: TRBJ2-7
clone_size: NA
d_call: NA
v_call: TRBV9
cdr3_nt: TGTGCCAGCAGCGTAGAAGGAGGGGTCACCTACGAGCAGTACTTC
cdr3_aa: CASSVEGGVTYEQYF

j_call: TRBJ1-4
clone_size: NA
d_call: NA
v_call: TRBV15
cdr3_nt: TGTGCCACCAGCAGAGATGAGCCAGGCGACGAAAAACTGTTTTTT
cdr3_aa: CATSRDEPGDEKLFF

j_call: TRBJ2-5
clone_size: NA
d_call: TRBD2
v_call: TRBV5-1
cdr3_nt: TGCGCCAGCAGCTTGGGACTAGCGGGGGGGCCGTTGGGAGAGACCCAGTACTTC
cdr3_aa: CASSLGLAGGPLGETQYF

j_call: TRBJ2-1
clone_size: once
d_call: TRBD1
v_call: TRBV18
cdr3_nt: TGTGCCAGCTCAGGGCTCGGACAGGGGTTCTACAATGAGCAGTTCTTC
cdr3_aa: CASSGLGQGFYNEQFF

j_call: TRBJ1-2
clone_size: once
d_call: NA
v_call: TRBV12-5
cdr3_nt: TGTGCTAGTCGTCGATCGGGAGCTAACTATGGCTACACCTTC
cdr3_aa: CASRRSGANYGYTF

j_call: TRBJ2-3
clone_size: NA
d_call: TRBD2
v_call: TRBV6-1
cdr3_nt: TGTGCCAGCAGTGAAAGGGAGGGTTTAGCAGATACGCAGTATTTT
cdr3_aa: CASSEREGLADTQYF

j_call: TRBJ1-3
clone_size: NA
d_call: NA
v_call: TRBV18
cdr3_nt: TGTGCCAGCTCACCACCCGGCAGGGGTGGAAACACCATATATTTT
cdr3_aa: CASSPPGRGGNTIYF

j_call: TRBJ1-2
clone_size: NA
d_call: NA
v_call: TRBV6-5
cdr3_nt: TGTGCCAGCAATGCGGGCACAGGGAGTGATGGCTACACCTTC
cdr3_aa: CASNAGTGSDGYTF

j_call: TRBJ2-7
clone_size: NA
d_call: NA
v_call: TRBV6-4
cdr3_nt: TGTGCCAGGCAGATCGGGGGTGTCTACGAGCAGTACTTC
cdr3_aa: CARQIGGVYEQYF

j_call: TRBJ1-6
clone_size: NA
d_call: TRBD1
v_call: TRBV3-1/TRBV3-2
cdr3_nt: TGTGCCAGCAGCCACGGGACAGGGTATAATTCACCCCTCCACTTT
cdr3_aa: CASSHGTGYNSPLHF

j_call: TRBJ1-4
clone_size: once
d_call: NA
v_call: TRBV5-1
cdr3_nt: TGCGCCAGCAGCTTGGCAGGGGATAATGAAAAACTGTTTTTT
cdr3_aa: CASSLAGDNEKLFF

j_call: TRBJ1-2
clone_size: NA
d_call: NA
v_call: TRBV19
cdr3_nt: TGTGCCAGTAGTGACAGGACTCCCCCTAACTATGGCTACACCTTC
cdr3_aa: CASSDRTPPNYGYTF